The 5 T cell receptor beta chains listed next were all sequenced from one sample in a study of cytomegalovirus exposure and HLA in healthy donors. PCR amplification relied on 60 Vbeta primers (plus 13 Jbeta primers). Assay used: immunoSEQ multiplex PCR; TCRdb lists only in-frame clones, some missing. The data show more than 110,000 clones, with 70% to 85% seen just once and 1.4% to 1.5% held by the top ten. Sequencing was performed on PBMCs. The receptor source for this set is a young man in good health and CMV-seropositive.

This rearrangement joins TRBV4-2 to TRBJ2-5, with a tentative D call TRBD2 (6 bases). Germline V CDR1 and CDR2: LGHNA, YNFKEQ. Trimming took off 2 bases at V and 2 bases at J, with 24 bases between the two ends. CDR3 length: 19 amino acids. The chain's CDR3 is CASSQSKGKEMTRQETQYF. The DNA for the CDR3 is TGTGCCAGCAGCCAAAGTAAGGGTAAGGAGATGACTAGACAAGAGACCCAGTACTTC.

The genes are TRBV18 and TRBJ2-7; 9 positions match TRBD2. This CDR3 is 16 amino acids long. The J segment lost 3 bases and the V segment lost 2 bases, leaving 8 bases of the junction unmatched. Germline V gene data show CDR1 as KGHSH and CDR2 as LQKENI. The CDR3 coding sequence is TGTGCCAGCTCACCAGTCAGAGCGGGGGGAGTCTACGAGCAGTACTTC. Its translation is CASSPVRAGGVYEQYF.

V gene TRBV5-1 combines with J gene TRBJ2-5, with TRBD1 matching 8 bases. The better agreement between TRBJ2-7 and the DNA end casts doubt on the J call. Germline V CDR1 and CDR2: SGHRS, YFSETQ. This CDR3 comprises 14 residues. CDR3 nucleotide sequence: TGCGCCAGCAGTCAGCAGGGGGCCCCCTACGAGCAGTACTTC. It specifies CASSQQGAPYEQYF.

The chain couples TRBV4-2 to TRBJ2-7; tentative D call: TRBD2 (6 bases). The CDR3 runs 15 residues. Deletions cut 3 bases from V and 5 bases from J, with 17 bases between. Per the germline V gene, CDR1 is LGHNA and CDR2 is YNFKEQ. CDR3 nucleotide sequence: TGTGCCAGCAGCCAGTCACTAGCCCGCCTAGACGAGCAGTACTTC. This sequence encodes CASSQSLARLDEQYF.

This rearrangement joins TRBV5-4 to TRBJ2-1; D is unresolved. V lost 2 bases, J lost 3 bases, and 12 bases lay in between. Germline-derived CDR1 and CDR2 are SGHNT and YYREEE (reference sequence). The CDR3 is 15 amino acids. The CDR3 loop is CASSLDSTYYNEQFF. For the CDR3, the DNA is TGTGCCAGCAGCTTAGACTCGACCTACTACAATGAGCAGTTCTTC. Full variable domain (rest looked up from reference TRBV5-4 and TRBJ2-1): ETGVTQSPTHLIKTRGQQVTLRCSSQSGHNTVSWYQQALGQGPQFIFQYYREEENGRGNFPPRFSGLQFPNYSSELNVNALELDDSALYLCASSLDSTYYNEQFFGPGTRLTVL.